This note documents a single T cell receptor (beta chain) sequence. What it binds is unknown. TCRdb fed the 5' RACE reads into MiXCR, producing one record per CDR3 protein. Here the sample spans 250,000 or so distinct CDR3 sequences, 12% being singletons. V shed 7 bases and J 4 bases; nucleotides not matched to a gene: 12. This CDR3 comprises 16 residues. This sample stems from a study of identical twins. Study observations and caveats: A cross-sectional statistical analysis, not follow-up of the same donors, supported the conclusions. Out-of-frame beta chain sequences displayed weaker excess sharing between twins.

A further study also used this sample, focusing on yellow fever vaccine responses in identical twins.

The material sequenced was memory (CD45RO+) T cells sorted from blood. The source of this sequence is a woman between 18 and 30 years old in good health. The chain has TRBV12-3 or TRBV12-4 and TRBJ2-2; 7 bases are shared with TRBD1. CDR3 in DNA: TGTGCCAGCACTTTCTCGATGACAGGGTTCACCGGGGAGCTGTTTTTT. Translated, it gives CASTFSMTGFTGELFF.